These 2 T cell receptor beta chains were all obtained from the same sample, sequenced in a study of blood T cell repertoires in COVID-19. Profiling relied on immunoSEQ multiplex PCR, and the TCRdb table lists in-frame clones only, not all of them. Altogether fewer than 80,000 clones are present, approximately 82% being singletons, with the ten largest covering around 9.7%. The sequencing sample was made of peripheral blood. The receptors here all came from a woman aged 80 or over with acute or convalescent COVID-19.

The V and J genes are TRBV24-1 and TRBJ2-3; 10 bases match TRBD1. V dropped 7 bases and J dropped 5; count of bases not matched to a gene: 14. The CDR3 is 17 amino acids. Germline loops: CDR1 KGHDR, CDR2 SFDVKD. The CDR3 here is CATSHTGQGIGRDTQYF. As DNA, the CDR3 is TGTGCCACCAGCCATACGGGACAGGGGATCGGGAGAGATACGCAGTATTTT.

The chain is built from TRBV25-1 and TRBJ1-1; tentative D call: TRBD1 (5 bases). The CDR3 has 11 amino acids. Between the trimmed V and J ends, which lost 8 bases and 7 bases, there was a span of 11 bases. CDR1 is MGHDK, CDR2 SYGVNS, per germline. Here the CDR3 reads CASRGEFEAFF. The CDR3 nucleotides are TGTGCCAGCCGGGGGGAGTTTGAAGCTTTCTTT. The entire variable domain, with the rest obtained from reference TRBV25-1 and TRBJ1-1, is as follows: EADIYQTPRYLVIGTGKKITLECSQTMGHDKMYWYQQDPGMELHLIHYSYGVNSTEKGDLSSESTVSRIRTEHFPLTLESARPSHTSQYLCASRGEFEAFFGQGTRLTVV.